These 8 T cell receptor beta chains share one sample of origin, sequenced in a study of identifying expanded T cells in peripheral blood. Clones were read by immunoSEQ multiplex PCR, and TCRdb kept only the in-frame ones, dropping some. The sample yields some 75,000 clones, around 90% seen once. The specimen was blood. The source is a person between 18 and 75 years old in good health.

This clone appeared a single time. The CDR3 reads CASGRGPYEQYF. CDR3 coding DNA: TGTGCCAGCGGCAGGGGGCCCTACGAGCAGTACTTC. The chain has TRBV11-3 and TRBJ2-7; 8 nucleotides agree with TRBD1. This CDR3 has 12 amino acids. The ends lost 8 bases at V and 2 bases at J; junction bases unmatched: 2. From germline, CDR1 is SGHNT and CDR2 YENEEA.

V and J are TRBV5-1 and TRBJ2-7, with TRBD2 matching over 10 bases. The V and J ends lost 4 bases and 4 bases, in that order; junction bases with no gene match: 8. Germline loops: CDR1 SGHRS, CDR2 YFSETQ. The CDR3 has 15 amino acids. CDR3 DNA: TGCGCCAGCAGCAAGGAAGGGACTAGCGCGTACGAGCAGTACTTC. As protein: CASSKEGTSAYEQYF.

The chain is built from TRBV10-1 and TRBJ2-1; 11 nucleotides line up with TRBD2. V lost 4 bases, J lost 7 bases, and 3 bases stayed unmatched. From germline, CDR1 is WNHNN and CDR2 SYGVQD (reference sequence). The CDR3 totals 14 residues. The CDR3 sequence: CASSASGGRNEQFF. CDR3 nucleotide sequence: TGCGCCAGCAGTGCTAGCGGGGGGAGGAATGAGCAGTTCTTC.

This clone came up a few times. The CDR3 bases are TGTGCCAGCAGTAGCGGGAGCAGTAGTGAGCAGTTCTTC. It is translated as CASSSGSSSEQFF. This sequence joins TRBV6-4 and TRBJ2-1, with 8 bases fitting TRBD2. Looked up from germline, CDR1 is MRHNA and CDR2 is SNTAGT. This CDR3 comprises 13 residues. With 5 bases clipped from V and 9 bases from J, the junction kept 6 bases outside the gene matches.

The J gene is TRBJ1-1, the V gene TRBV19; D remains ambiguous. CDR1 is LNHDA and CDR2 is SQIVND in the germline V gene (reference sequence). The V end lost 7 bases, the J end lost 1 base, and 22 bases lay between the germline ends. The CDR3 totals 17 residues. The CDR3 coding sequence is TGTGCCAGTACCCCTCCGACCGGCAGGAGATCGAACACTGAAGCTTTCTTT. It yields the protein CASTPPTGRRSNTEAFF.

The rearrangement uses TRBV20-1 and TRBJ2-1; no clear D gene. The CDR3 loop spans 11 amino acids. V lost 4 bases, J lost 7 bases, and 8 bases lay in between. CDR1 and CDR2 (germline): DFQATT, SNEGSKA (reference sequence). CDR3 bases: TGCAGTGCTAAACAGACTAATGAGCAGTTCTTC. Translating it yields CSAKQTNEQFF.

This clone was found a few times. The chain has TRBV4-3 and TRBJ2-1; D is uncertain. The CDR3 runs to 15 residues. Germline CDR1 reads LGHNA; CDR2 reads YSLEER. With 2 bases removed from V and 4 bases from J, the gap between germline ends came to 12 bases. The CDR3 here is CASSQSSGPYNEQFF. The CDR3 DNA sequence: TGCGCCAGCAGCCAATCATCCGGTCCGTACAATGAGCAGTTCTTC.

CDR3 bases: TGTGCCACCAGCAGAGGGAGGGTTTACGAGCAGTACTTC. Its protein product is CATSRGRVYEQYF. This chain joins TRBV15 and TRBJ2-7, with D perhaps TRBD2 (6 bases). V was cut by 1 base and J by 4 bases, with 8 bases left in between. This CDR3 is built from 13 residues. Germline V gene sequence: CDR1 LNHNV, CDR2 YYDKDF (reference sequence).